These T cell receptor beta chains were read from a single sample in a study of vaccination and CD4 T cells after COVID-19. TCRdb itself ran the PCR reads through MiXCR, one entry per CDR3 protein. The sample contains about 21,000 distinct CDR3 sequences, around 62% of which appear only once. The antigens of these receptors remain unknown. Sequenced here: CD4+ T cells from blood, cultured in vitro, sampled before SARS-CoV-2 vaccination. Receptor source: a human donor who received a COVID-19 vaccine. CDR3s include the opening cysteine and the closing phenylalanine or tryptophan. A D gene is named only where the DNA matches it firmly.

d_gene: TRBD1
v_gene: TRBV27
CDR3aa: CASSLDRVGGTDTQYF

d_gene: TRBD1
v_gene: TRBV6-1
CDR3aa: CASSPDRSIDRAQYF

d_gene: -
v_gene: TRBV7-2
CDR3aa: CASSLATVWEPQHF

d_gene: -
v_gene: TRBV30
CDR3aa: CAWSVTGNQPQHF

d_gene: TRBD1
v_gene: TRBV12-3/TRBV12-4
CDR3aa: CASKSYYRGRIMGTGELFF

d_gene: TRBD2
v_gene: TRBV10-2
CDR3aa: CASSRVAGTDTQYF

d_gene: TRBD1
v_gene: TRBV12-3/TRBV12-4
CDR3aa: CASSLNPGGNQPQHF

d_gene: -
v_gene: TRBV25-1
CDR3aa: CASSALVDYGYTF

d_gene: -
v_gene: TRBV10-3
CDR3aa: CAIAPRGSRNTEAFF

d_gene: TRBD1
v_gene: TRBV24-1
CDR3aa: CATSDPGTGSPYEQYF

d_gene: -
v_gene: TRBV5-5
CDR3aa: CASSLRWTASTGNTIYF

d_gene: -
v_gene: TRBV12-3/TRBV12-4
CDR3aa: CASSLDSLTYGYTF

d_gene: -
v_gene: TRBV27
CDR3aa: CASSFRGLETQYF

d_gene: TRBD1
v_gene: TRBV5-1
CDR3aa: CASSLGDRVHGYTF

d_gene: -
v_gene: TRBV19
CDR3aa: CASSSGLTGNTIYF

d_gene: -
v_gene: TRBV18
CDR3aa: CASSPKENSPLHF

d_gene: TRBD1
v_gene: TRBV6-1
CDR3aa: CASSEFRDRVSGANVLTF

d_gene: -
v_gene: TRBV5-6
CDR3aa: CASSLGGTHGYTF

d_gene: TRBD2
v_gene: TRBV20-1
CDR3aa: CSASFPSGITYEQYF

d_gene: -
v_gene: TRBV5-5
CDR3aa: CASSRQISGANVLTF

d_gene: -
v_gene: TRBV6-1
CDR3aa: CATHWAGDQPQHF

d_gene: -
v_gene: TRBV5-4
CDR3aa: CASSRDGIYNSPLHF

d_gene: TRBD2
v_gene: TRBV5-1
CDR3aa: CASSLDRTSGGGTQYF

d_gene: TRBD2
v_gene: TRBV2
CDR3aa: CASRGLADTQYF

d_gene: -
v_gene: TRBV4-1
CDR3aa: CASSQVRAGVRTDTQYF

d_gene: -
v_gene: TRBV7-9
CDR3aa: CASSLDTGYQETQYF

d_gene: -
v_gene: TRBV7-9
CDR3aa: CASSSTLGGRSTEAFF

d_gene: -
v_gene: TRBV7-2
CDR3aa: CASRRDFTDTQYF

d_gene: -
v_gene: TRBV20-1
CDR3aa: CSAKPGNTEAFF

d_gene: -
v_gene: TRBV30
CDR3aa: CAWSVGRGSGEQYF

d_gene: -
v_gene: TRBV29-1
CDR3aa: CSVVVEWNQPQHF

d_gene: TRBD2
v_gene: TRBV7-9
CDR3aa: CASSWTSGGPRPTDTQYF

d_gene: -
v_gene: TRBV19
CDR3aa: CASTLTGEVGTGELFF

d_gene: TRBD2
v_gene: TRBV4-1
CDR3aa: CASSQDNVLAGDYEQYF

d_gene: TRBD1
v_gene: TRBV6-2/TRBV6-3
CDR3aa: CASSIRDRDNQPQHF

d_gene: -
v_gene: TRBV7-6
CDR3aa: CASSLGQGVWEAQYF

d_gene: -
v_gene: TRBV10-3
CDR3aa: CAISPQGGSQPQHF

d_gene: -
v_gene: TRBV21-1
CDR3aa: CASSKGKRYGTGPPRETQYF

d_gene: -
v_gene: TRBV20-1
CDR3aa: CSASITGRVNTEAFF

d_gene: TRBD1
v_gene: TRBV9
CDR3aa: CASSVGDRTYEQYF

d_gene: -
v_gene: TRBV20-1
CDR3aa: CSARDRRTENTEAFF

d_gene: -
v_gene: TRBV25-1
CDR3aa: CASRSTPNSPLHF

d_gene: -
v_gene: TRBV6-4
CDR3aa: CASTVLNSPLHF

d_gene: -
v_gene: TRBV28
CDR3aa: CAAAPRGFRGLPGELFF

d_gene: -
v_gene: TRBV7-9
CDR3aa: CASSFNSNYGYTF

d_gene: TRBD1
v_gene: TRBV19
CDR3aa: CASSRGQGTGEQYF

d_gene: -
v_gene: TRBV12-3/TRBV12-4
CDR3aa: CASSFGRALHF

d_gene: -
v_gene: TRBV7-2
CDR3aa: CASSVKWNTEAFF

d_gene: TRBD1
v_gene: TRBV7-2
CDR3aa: CASSLVGQGKYGYTF

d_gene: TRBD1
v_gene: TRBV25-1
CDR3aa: CASRTTGRTEAFF

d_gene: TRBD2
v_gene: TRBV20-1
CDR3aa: CSARSGGGSWEQYF

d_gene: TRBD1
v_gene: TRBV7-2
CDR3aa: CASRINTGGIYNSPLHF

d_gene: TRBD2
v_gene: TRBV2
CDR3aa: CASSASRGGAYEQYF

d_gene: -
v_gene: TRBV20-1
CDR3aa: CSAKMGWGSPSNQPQHF

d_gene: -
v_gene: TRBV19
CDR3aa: CASNGQPGNSPLHF

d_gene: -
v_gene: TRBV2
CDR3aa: CASSSTDTQYF

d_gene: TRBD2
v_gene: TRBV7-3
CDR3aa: CASSLTGLAGGISYEQYF